These T cell receptor beta chains were read from a single sample in a study of T cell responses to AZD1222 COVID-19 vaccine. Assay: immunoSEQ multiplex PCR; the TCRdb copy retains only in-frame clones and omits some. This sample has about 120,000 clones, with about 88% found just once. Specimen: peripheral blood, collected on day 0 of AZD1222 vaccination. The source is an adult in good health. Each CDR3 is given with its conserved first and last residue. The order of the fields is D gene, clone size, J gene, V gene, CDR3 DNA, CDR3 protein. The D gene is left open where the match is weak. Size is stated for part of the rows, as once, few or many counts, or as a class when the clone is expanded.

NA | NA | TRBJ2-1 | TRBV9 | TGTGCCAGCAGCGTGGGCGCCTACAATGAGCAGTTCTTC | CASSVGAYNEQFF
NA | few | TRBJ1-4 | TRBV3-1/TRBV3-2 | TGTGCCAGCAGCCAGGGAGTAGGTGAAAAACTGTTTTTT | CASSQGVGEKLFF
TRBD1 | NA | TRBJ2-7 | TRBV7-3 | TGTGCCAGCAGCTTAACACCGGACAGGGTCTACGAGCAGTACTTC | CASSLTPDRVYEQYF
NA | NA | TRBJ1-5 | TRBV19 | TGTGCCAGTACCCCAGGAATCTATAGCAATCAGCCCCAGCATTTT | CASTPGIYSNQPQHF
NA | NA | TRBJ1-2 | TRBV3-1/TRBV3-2 | TGTGCCAGCAGCCAAAGGGGAGGACAGAACTATGGCTACACCTTC | CASSQRGGQNYGYTF
NA | NA | TRBJ1-1 | TRBV7-2 | TGTGCCAGCAGCTTAGCGGTAGGGATCACTGAAGCTTTCTTT | CASSLAVGITEAFF
NA | NA | TRBJ1-5 | TRBV6-2/TRBV6-3 | TGTGCCAGCAGCTTCCCAGGGGATCGGCCCCAGCATTTT | CASSFPGDRPQHF
TRBD2 | NA | TRBJ2-1 | TRBV7-3 | TGTGCCAGCAGCTTAAATGGGCGGGGGGCCGGTGAGCAGTTCTTC | CASSLNGRGAGEQFF
TRBD1 | NA | TRBJ1-2 | TRBV19 | TGTGCCAGTAGTGTTCGGGACAGTACAACTAACTATGGCTACACCTTC | CASSVRDSTTNYGYTF
TRBD1 | NA | TRBJ1-2 | TRBV7-2 | TGTGCCAGCAGGTCCGACAGGGGGCGCAACTATGGCTACACCTTC | CASRSDRGRNYGYTF
NA | NA | TRBJ2-2 | TRBV27 | TGTGCCAGCGGAACAGTCTGGGGGGCTTACACCGGGGAGCTGTTTTTT | CASGTVWGAYTGELFF
NA | NA | TRBJ1-2 | TRBV2 | TGTGCCAGCAGTGACCCCCCCGGAGAACGCTATGGCTACACCTTC | CASSDPPGERYGYTF
TRBD1 | NA | TRBJ1-1 | TRBV5-4 | TGTGCCAGCAGCACGGGACAGGGGACATCAGGAACTGAAGCTTTCTTT | CASSTGQGTSGTEAFF
TRBD2 | NA | TRBJ2-1 | TRBV19 | TGTGCCAGTAGCAAGACGGGACTAGCACTGGGTGAGCAGTTCTTC | CASSKTGLALGEQFF
NA | NA | TRBJ1-5 | TRBV5-5 | TGTGCCAGCAGCTTGGTTGGGGGAGATAGCAATCAGCCCCAGCATTTT | CASSLVGGDSNQPQHF
NA | NA | TRBJ2-1 | TRBV30 | TGTGCCTGGAGTGTGAGTAGAAATGAGCAGTTCTTC | CAWSVSRNEQFF
TRBD1 | NA | TRBJ1-5 | TRBV6-5 | TGTGCCAGCAAAGGACAGGGGGCACACAATCAGCCCCAGCATTTT | CASKGQGAHNQPQHF
TRBD1 | NA | TRBJ2-7 | TRBV6-5 | TGTGCCGTAGGACCTAGGACAGGGAATTACGAGCAGTACTTC | CAVGPRTGNYEQYF
NA | NA | TRBJ2-5 | TRBV6-2/TRBV6-3 | TGTGCCAGCAGTTACTTTTCGGAGGAGACCCAGTACTTC | CASSYFSEETQYF
NA | NA | TRBJ2-5 | TRBV14 | TGTGCCAGCAGCACCGCACAGGGCCTCTGGGAGACCCAGTACTTC | CASSTAQGLWETQYF
NA | NA | TRBJ2-4 | TRBV7-6 | TGTGCCAGCAATACAGACCACTTC | CASNTDHF
NA | NA | TRBJ1-1 | TRBV3-1/TRBV3-2 | TGTGCCAGCAGCCGATACCGGGACCATGAAGCTTTCTTT | CASSRYRDHEAFF
NA | NA | TRBJ2-6 | TRBV3-1/TRBV3-2 | TGTGCCAGCAGCCAGCGCACAGGTGCTGGGGCCAACGTCCTGACTTTC | CASSQRTGAGANVLTF
TRBD1 | once | TRBJ1-5 | TRBV19 | TGTGCCAGTAGTATATGGGGACAGGTTAGCAATCAGCCCCAGCATTTT | CASSIWGQVSNQPQHF
NA | NA | TRBJ1-1 | TRBV12-3/TRBV12-4 | TGTGCCAGCAGTTTATCCGCGAACACTGAAGCTTTCTTT | CASSLSANTEAFF
NA | once | TRBJ1-2 | TRBV28 | TGTGCCAGCAGCCTACCCGCCGGGGACCTTTATGGCTACACCTTC | CASSLPAGDLYGYTF
NA | once | TRBJ1-2 | TRBV4-1 | TGCGCCAGCAGCCAAGAGAGCGGTTATGGCTACACCTTC | CASSQESGYGYTF
NA | NA | TRBJ2-7 | TRBV27 | TGTGCCAGCAGTTTTGAGGGGGGCTTGTTCTACGAGCAGTACTTC | CASSFEGGLFYEQYF
TRBD2 | NA | TRBJ2-5 | TRBV7-8 | TGTGCCAGCAGCTTATCGGTCGGTGGACTAGCGGGATCCCAAGAGACCCAGTACTTC | CASSLSVGGLAGSQETQYF
TRBD1 | NA | TRBJ1-5 | TRBV2 | TGTGCCAGCAGTGAAGCGCACAGGGGGCGAAACCAGCCCCAGCATTTT | CASSEAHRGRNQPQHF
TRBD1 | NA | TRBJ2-3 | TRBV12-3/TRBV12-4 | TGTGCCAGCAGTTTTGACAGGGATGATACGCAGTATTTT | CASSFDRDDTQYF
TRBD2 | NA | TRBJ2-7 | TRBV7-3 | TGTGCCAGCAGCGGAACTAGCGGGAGTGGCGAGCAGTACTTC | CASSGTSGSGEQYF
NA | NA | TRBJ1-4 | TRBV25-1 | TGTGCCAGCAGTGAATGGGCGGACAGATCGGAGAAACTGTTTTTT | CASSEWADRSEKLFF
NA | NA | TRBJ2-2 | TRBV12-5 | TGTGCTAGTGGCCCGGACTATTTACCCGGGGAGCTGTTTTTT | CASGPDYLPGELFF